Below are 2 T cell receptor beta chains sequenced from a single sample in a study of metastatic and nonmetastatic thyroid tumors. Ahead of thyroid surgery, no patient had received treatment of any kind. TCRdb re-processed the PCR reads through MiXCR. The sample contains about 7,900 clones, approximately 30% of which appear only once. Material for sequencing was adjacent normal tissue. Receptors were obtained from a female donor with papillary thyroid cancer or a benign thyroid nodule (not recorded which). Some clones in this sample may be carry-over from other donors' samples.

This rearrangement joins TRBV30 to TRBJ2-7, with no clear D. Germline V gene lookup returns CDR1 GTSNPN and CDR2 SVGIG (reference sequence). This CDR3 contains 11 residues. Trimming pared 4 bases from V and 3 bases from J, leaving 7 bases between. The CDR3, as DNA: TGTGCCTGGACCAAGGGCTACGAGCAGTACTTC. It translates to CAWTKGYEQYF. The whole variable domain, filled in from reference TRBV30 and TRBJ2-7, reads SQTIHQWPATLVQPVGSPLSLECTVEGTSNPNLYWYRQAAGRGLQLLFYSVGIGQISSEVPQNLSASRPQDRQFILSSKKLLLSDSGFYLCAWTKGYEQYFGPGTRLTVT.

The V and J genes are TRBV4-1 and TRBJ1-5; TRBD1 might be the D (5 bases). V was trimmed by 3 bases and J by 6 bases, leaving 21 bases between them. CDR3 length: 17 amino acids. Germline CDR1 is MGHRA and CDR2 is YSYEKL. This CDR3 reads CASSHKVGETVPQPQHF. The CDR3 nucleotides are TGCGCCAGCAGCCACAAAGTGGGGGAGACAGTCCCTCAGCCCCAGCATTTT.